The 2 T cell receptor beta chains presented below share a single source sample, sequenced in a study of blood T cells in healthy people across ages. It was with a sample-barcoded 5' primer and a J-beta primer mix that a second PCR of about 7 to 12 cycles was run. TCRdb reprocessed the 5' RACE reads with MiXCR, giving one entry per CDR3 protein. The data contain around 870,000 distinct CDR3 sequences, around 26% of them seen just once; the ten biggest clones take up 15% to 20%. The sequencing input was blood. The origin of the receptors is a woman aged 80 or over in good health.

This clonotype was observed a handful of times. The J gene is TRBJ1-2, the V gene TRBV7-2, with D perhaps matching TRBD1 (5 bases). Between the trimmed V and J ends, which lost 1 base and 6 bases, there was a span of 12 bases. Germline V CDR1 and CDR2: SGHTA, FQGNSA. The CDR3 runs to 14 residues. CDR3 loop: CASSLDGAQHGYTF. DNA for the CDR3: TGTGCCAGCAGCTTAGACGGGGCGCAACATGGCTACACCTTC. Filled out from reference TRBV7-2 and TRBJ1-2, the complete variable domain reads GAGVSQSPSNKVTEKGKDVELRCDPISGHTALYWYRQSLGQGLEFLIYFQGNSAPDKSGLPSDRFSAERTGGSVSTLTIQRTQQEDSAVYLCASSLDGAQHGYTFGSGTRLTVV.

This clonotype was recorded many times. The chain employs TRBV20-1 and TRBJ1-5; D gene ambiguous. The CDR3 runs 13 residues. V was pared by 4 bases and J by 4 bases, with 11 bases between. Germline V CDR1 and CDR2: DFQATT, SNEGSKA (reference sequence). As DNA, the CDR3 is TGCAGTGCTACAGAAACTACTAATCAGCCCCAGCATTTT. The encoded protein is CSATETTNQPQHF.